These 14 T cell receptor beta chains came from one sample sequenced in a study of CD8+CD57+ T cells in acquired aplastic anemia. Investigators profiled TCR beta VDJ and CDR3 from genomic DNA template. TCRdb processed the reads anew with MiXCR; each CDR3 protein has one entry. The sample yields about 270,000 distinct CDR3 sequences, 56% seen once. The specimen was sorted CD4+, CD8+, or CD8+CD57+ T cells (not recorded which) from PBMCs. The receptors were gathered from a human donor with severe aplastic anemia or a healthy control (not recorded which).

Only a few counts were recorded for this clonotype. V usage is TRBV27 and J usage is TRBJ2-7; 9 positions agree with TRBD1. With V trimmed by 2 bases and J by 9 bases, 11 bases remained unmatched. CDR3 length equals 15 residues. The germline gives CDR1 MNHEY, CDR2 SMNVEV (reference sequence). CDR3 loop: CASSLMPGQGILQYF. CDR3 sequence (DNA): TGTGCCAGCAGTTTAATGCCAGGACAGGGGATCTTGCAGTACTTC.

The chain uses TRBV20-1 and TRBJ2-7; D perhaps matches TRBD1 (5 bases). The CDR3 has 13 amino acids. V gave up 3 bases and J gave up 5 bases, with 14 bases separating them. The germline V gene encodes CDR1 DFQATT and CDR2 SNEGSKA (reference sequence). CDR3 nucleotides: TGCAGTGCTAGTCAGGGAAGTCAGAACGAGCAGTACTTC. Its translation: CSASQGSQNEQYF.

The chain has TRBV7-3 and TRBJ2-1, with a possible D match to TRBD2 (5 bases). Germline assignment: CDR1 SGHTA and CDR2 FQGTGA. The CDR3 spans 14 residues. The germline V and J ends were trimmed by 4 bases and 12 bases, with 19 bases remaining between them. The CDR3 coding sequence is TGTGCCAGCAGCTCCGGACCTGAGGGTAGGTGGCAGTTCTTC. Translating gives CASSSGPEGRWQFF.

This clonotype was counted ten times or more. The chain carries TRBV19 and TRBJ2-3; the match to TRBD2 covers 7 bases. The length of the CDR3 is 13 residues. Germline values: CDR1 LNHDA, CDR2 SQIVND (reference sequence). With 4 bases clipped from V and 4 bases from J, the junction kept 2 bases outside the gene matches. The CDR3 bases are TGTGCCAGTAGTACCCGGGGGGCAGATACGCAGTATTTT. Translation gives CASSTRGADTQYF.

The rearrangement uses TRBV20-1 and TRBJ1-2, with D maybe TRBD1 (5 bases). CDR3 length: 12 residues. In germline, CDR1 is DFQATT, CDR2 SNEGSKA (reference sequence). V was clipped by 0 bases and J by 8 bases, with 10 bases between them. This CDR3 is CSARELGDGYTF. CDR3 bases: TGCAGTGCTAGAGAGTTGGGGGACGGCTACACCTTC.

This clonotype was observed a few times. The V call is TRBV4-3, the J call TRBJ2-7; 7 positions match TRBD2. Per germline, CDR1 LGHNA and CDR2 YSLEER. Germline trimming cut 4 bases from V and 1 base from J; bases unmatched to any gene: 4. This CDR3 spans 14 amino acids. The CDR3 here is CASSPSGVSYEQYF. The DNA of the CDR3 is TGCGCCAGCAGCCCCAGCGGGGTGTCCTACGAGCAGTACTTC.

This clonotype occurred many times. The chain combines TRBV7-9 with TRBJ2-7; TRBD2 aligns across 11 bases. The J segment lost 2 bases and the V segment lost 3 bases, leaving 0 bases of the junction unmatched. The CDR3 is made up of 14 amino acids. The V gene's germline CDR1 is SEHNR and CDR2 FQNEAQ (reference sequence). This CDR3 is CASSFSGGAYEQYF. The CDR3 nucleotides are TGTGCCAGCAGCTTTAGCGGGGGGGCCTACGAGCAGTACTTC.

This clonotype was detected many times. This chain uses TRBV6-5 with TRBJ1-5, with D uncertain. CDR1 is MNHEY and CDR2 is SVGAGI in the germline V gene. The length of the CDR3 is 13 residues. The V end lost 3 bases, the J end lost 4 bases, and 7 bases lay between the germline ends. CDR3 nucleotides: TGTGCCAGCAGTTATAGGCAGAATCAGCCCCAGCATTTT. Protein product: CASSYRQNQPQHF.

This clonotype was seen many times. The chain combines TRBV5-6 with TRBJ1-1; D may be TRBD1 (6 bases). Germline CDR1 and CDR2: SGHDT and YYEEEE. With 6 bases removed from V and 0 bases from J, the gap between germline ends came to 12 bases. The CDR3 is 14 residues long. The CDR3 here is CASTRGTLNTEAFF. In DNA, the CDR3 is TGTGCCAGCACGCGCGGGACACTGAACACTGAAGCTTTCTTT.

The chain combines TRBV7-6 with TRBJ2-7; 10 nucleotides line up with TRBD2. The CDR3 length is 16 residues. Germline loops: CDR1 SGHVS, CDR2 FNYEAQ. Losses at the gene ends were 5 bases for V and 6 bases for J; bases not matched to a gene: 13. In nucleotides, the CDR3 is TGTGCCAGCAGCCCGAGCGGGGGGGCCAAAGTTGGCGAGCAGTACTTC. Its translation is CASSPSGGAKVGEQYF.

At least ten counts were recorded for this clonotype. The chain combines TRBV4-3 with TRBJ2-7, with TRBD1 matching 7 bases. J gave up 5 bases and V 2 bases, and 9 bases lay outside the gene matches. CDR1 and CDR2 (germline): LGHNA, YSLEER. The length of the CDR3 is 15 residues. The CDR3 here is CASSQLGTAANEQYF. The CDR3 coding sequence is TGCGCCAGCAGCCAACTTGGGACAGCCGCTAACGAGCAGTACTTC.

The chain recombines TRBV19 with TRBJ1-1, with D hard to call. V lost 3 bases and J 5 bases, leaving 13 bases between the germline ends. CDR1 is LNHDA, CDR2 SQIVND, per germline (reference sequence). This CDR3 comprises 14 residues. The DNA of the CDR3 is TGTGCCAGTAGTATTGGAGGGATTGGGACTGAAGCTTTCTTT. Translating gives CASSIGGIGTEAFF.

This rearrangement joins TRBV7-9 to TRBJ1-1, with D possibly matching TRBD1 (6 bases). V was cut by 7 bases and J by 3 bases, with 15 bases left in between. In germline, CDR1 is SEHNR, CDR2 FQNEAQ (reference sequence). This CDR3 spans 14 amino acids. The CDR3 sequence is CASTSTRGDTEAFF. The CDR3 DNA reads as TGTGCCAGCACCTCGACCAGGGGCGACACTGAAGCTTTCTTT. Supplemented by reference TRBV7-9 and TRBJ1-1, the full variable domain reads DTGVSQNPRHKITKRGQNVTFRCDPISEHNRLYWYRQTLGQGPEFLTYFQNEAQLEKSRLLSDRFSAERPKGSFSTLEIQRTEQGDSAMYLCASTSTRGDTEAFFGQGTRLTVV.

This clonotype was counted ten times or more. The chain has TRBV5-1 and TRBJ1-6, with TRBD1 matching 9 bases. The length of the CDR3 is 13 residues. Germline CDR1 SGHRS, CDR2 YFSETQ. V gave up 5 bases and J gave up 10 bases; unmatched junction bases: 4. The CDR3 DNA follows: TGCGCCAGCAGGCCGGACAGGGGCTCACCCCTCCACTTT. This gives the protein CASRPDRGSPLHF.